These 10 T cell receptor beta chains were all obtained from the same sample, sequenced in a study of CD8 T cells in ankylosing spondylitis (dated by TCRdb to about 2017). The research as a whole found: Blood from ankylosing spondylitis patients appeared to be characterized by a TCR beta motif made up of several highly homologous amino acid variants.

Receptor libraries were prepared by 5' RACE. Sequencing was carried out with an Illumina HiSeq 2500. TCRdb reprocessed the public reads (quality trimming at Q25 with fastp, clone calling with MiXCR) and kept in-frame beta chains. Each entry merges the rows of one CDR3 protein and shows their most common DNA and genes. This sample comprises more than 250,000 distinct CDR3 sequences, roughly 8% of them detected only once. The top ten hold about 14% of the sample. These receptors lack a known antigen. Sequenced material: blood, either unsorted or a sorted T cell fraction (not recorded which). These receptors were obtained from a male donor with ankylosing spondylitis.

This clonotype was seen a few times. V gene TRBV4-1 combines with J gene TRBJ2-7; tentative D call: TRBD1 (5 bases). The CDR3 has 14 amino acids. The V gene lost 0 bases and the J gene lost 2 bases, with 8 bases spanning the gap. In germline, CDR1 is MGHRA, CDR2 YSYEKL. This CDR3 is CASSQDLGPYEQYF. CDR3 bases: TGCGCCAGCAGCCAAGATCTGGGGCCCTACGAGCAGTACTTC.

This clonotype was observed a handful of times. The V call is TRBV7-6, the J call TRBJ2-3, with 9 bases identical to TRBD2. From germline, CDR1 is SGHVS and CDR2 FNYEAQ. This CDR3 is 16 amino acids long. The V and J ends lost 5 bases and 0 bases, in that order; junction bases with no gene match: 6. CDR3 sequence (DNA): TGTGCCAGCAGCCGCGGGGGGGGTCCTAGCACAGATACGCAGTATTTT. Translated: CASSRGGGPSTDTQYF.

There are a few counts of this clonotype. The gene calls are TRBV29-1 and TRBJ2-1; 8 positions agree with TRBD1. Germline assignment: CDR1 SQVTM and CDR2 ANQGSEA. The CDR3 runs 11 residues. The V gene end was trimmed by 4 bases and the J gene end by 9 bases; junction bases not matched to a gene: 2. As DNA, the CDR3 is TGCAGCGTTGGCACAGGGGGTGAGCAGTTCTTC. This sequence encodes CSVGTGGEQFF.

This clonotype has more than one count but fewer than ten. The CDR3 DNA follows: TGTGCCAGCAGGGTGGACAGGCGTAGCACAGATACGCAGTATTTT. Translating it yields CASRVDRRSTDTQYF. The V and J genes are TRBV27 and TRBJ2-3, with 7 positions matching TRBD1. Germline CDR1 reads MNHEY; CDR2 reads SMNVEV (reference sequence). This CDR3 has 15 amino acids. V lost 6 bases, J lost 0 bases, and 6 bases stayed unmatched.

In its sample, this clonotype was seen many times. The chain joins TRBV28 to TRBJ2-7, with D tentatively TRBD2 (5 bases). The CDR3 is made up of 12 amino acids. V was shortened by 5 bases and J by 3 bases, with 8 bases between the two germline ends. Germline V gene sequence: CDR1 MDHEN, CDR2 SYDVKM. The CDR3 loop is CASSPDYYEQYF. DNA for the CDR3: TGTGCCAGCAGTCCTGACTACTACGAGCAGTACTTC.

The table lists this clonotype with many counts. The rearrangement links TRBV9 to TRBJ2-3; 8 bases align to TRBD1. The CDR3 length is 12 residues. The germline CDR1 and CDR2 sequences are SGDLS and YYNGEE. With 4 bases clipped from V and 10 bases from J, the junction kept 5 bases outside the gene matches. The DNA for the CDR3 is TGTGCCAGCAGCCTCGGACAGGGCTCGCAGTATTTT. Protein product: CASSLGQGSQYF.

Only a few counts were recorded for this clonotype. V is TRBV6-1 and J is TRBJ2-2, with 12 bases aligning to TRBD2. Unmatched junction bases numbered 7, after V lost 7 bases and J lost 7 bases. Germline V gives CDR1 MNHNS, CDR2 SASEGT. The CDR3 length is 15 residues. In nucleotides, the CDR3 is TGTGCCAGCAAAAGACTAGCGGGAGACCACGGGGAGCTGTTTTTT. Translation gives CASKRLAGDHGELFF.

This clonotype was picked up many times. The DNA of the CDR3 is TGTGCCAGCAGTTCCCCCTCGACCAGCACAAATGAGCAGTTCTTC. Translated, it gives CASSSPSTSTNEQFF. V gene TRBV27 combines with J gene TRBJ2-1; no definite D call. This CDR3 comprises 15 residues. V lost 4 bases and J lost 7, with 17 bases in between. From germline, CDR1 is MNHEY and CDR2 SMNVEV (reference sequence).

This clonotype was recorded at least ten times. The genes are TRBV27 and TRBJ2-1; no reliable D call. V lost 4 bases and J lost 6, with 7 bases in between. CDR1 and CDR2 (germline): MNHEY, SMNVEV (reference sequence). The CDR3 is 12 amino acids. CDR3 amino acids: CASSSGANEQFF. The CDR3 DNA sequence: TGTGCCAGCAGTTCAGGTGCCAATGAGCAGTTCTTC.

The chain carries TRBV7-8 and TRBJ2-1; D possibly uses TRBD1 or TRBD2 (5 bases each). The V and J ends lost 5 bases and 2 bases respectively, with 13 bases between them. CDR3 size: 15 residues. The germline gives CDR1 SGHVS, CDR2 FQNEAQ. This CDR3 is CASSLGTRPYNEQFF. The CDR3 DNA is TGTGCCAGCAGCCTCGGGACCCGGCCCTACAATGAGCAGTTCTTC.